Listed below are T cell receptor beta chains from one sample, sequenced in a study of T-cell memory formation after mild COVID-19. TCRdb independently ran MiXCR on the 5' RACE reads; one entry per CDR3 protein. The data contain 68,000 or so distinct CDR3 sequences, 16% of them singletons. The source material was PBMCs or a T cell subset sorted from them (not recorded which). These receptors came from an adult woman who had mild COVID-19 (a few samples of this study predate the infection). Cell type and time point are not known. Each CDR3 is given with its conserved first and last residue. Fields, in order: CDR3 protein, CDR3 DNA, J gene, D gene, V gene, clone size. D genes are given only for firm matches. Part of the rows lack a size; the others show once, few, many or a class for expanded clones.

cdr3_aa: CASSPPGYYNEQFF
cdr3_nt: TGTGCCAGCAGCCCACCGGGGTACTACAATGAGCAGTTCTTC
j_call: TRBJ2-1
d_call: NA
v_call: TRBV7-9
clone_size: few

cdr3_aa: CASSRLAGEYGDTQYF
cdr3_nt: TGTGCCAGCAGCAGACTAGCGGGAGAGTATGGAGATACGCAGTATTTT
j_call: TRBJ2-3
d_call: TRBD2
v_call: TRBV6-2/TRBV6-3
clone_size: few

cdr3_aa: CASRTGVNTEAFF
cdr3_nt: TGTGCCAGCCGAACAGGGGTGAACACTGAAGCTTTCTTT
j_call: TRBJ1-1
d_call: TRBD1
v_call: TRBV27
clone_size: few

cdr3_aa: CASSPRTGGVITEAFF
cdr3_nt: TGTGCCAGCAGCCCCCGGACAGGGGGGGTGATCACTGAAGCTTTCTTT
j_call: TRBJ1-1
d_call: TRBD1
v_call: TRBV11-2
clone_size: NA

cdr3_aa: CASKRRGSYEQYF
cdr3_nt: TGTGCCAGCAAACGACGGGGCTCCTACGAGCAGTACTTC
j_call: TRBJ2-7
d_call: NA
v_call: TRBV2
clone_size: few

cdr3_aa: CASSQGSRQGPNEQYF
cdr3_nt: TGTGCCAGCAGCCAAGGGTCTCGTCAGGGTCCGAACGAGCAGTACTTC
j_call: TRBJ2-7
d_call: NA
v_call: TRBV4-2
clone_size: NA

cdr3_aa: CATSDSEGEQYF
cdr3_nt: TGTGCCACCAGTGATTCAGAAGGCGAGCAGTACTTC
j_call: TRBJ2-7
d_call: NA
v_call: TRBV24-1
clone_size: NA

cdr3_aa: CASSLGATTRSDIQYF
cdr3_nt: TGCGCCAGCAGCCTGGGGGCGACTACCCGGAGTGACATTCAGTACTTC
j_call: TRBJ2-4
d_call: NA
v_call: TRBV5-1
clone_size: NA

cdr3_aa: CASRRDGSVMEKLFF
cdr3_nt: TGTGCCAGCAGAAGGGACGGCAGCGTAATGGAAAAACTGTTTTTT
j_call: TRBJ1-4
d_call: NA
v_call: TRBV6-5
clone_size: few

cdr3_aa: CASSRDLAGGLTGELFF
cdr3_nt: TGTGCCAGTAGTAGGGACCTAGCGGGAGGGCTAACCGGGGAGCTGTTTTTT
j_call: TRBJ2-2
d_call: TRBD2
v_call: TRBV19
clone_size: NA

cdr3_aa: CASSLAVTQYEQYF
cdr3_nt: TGTGCCAGCAGCTTAGCAGTTACGCAATACGAGCAGTACTTC
j_call: TRBJ2-7
d_call: NA
v_call: TRBV7-9
clone_size: NA

cdr3_aa: CASSEGSTDTQYF
cdr3_nt: TGTGCCAGCTCCGAAGGGAGCACAGATACGCAGTATTTT
j_call: TRBJ2-3
d_call: NA
v_call: TRBV18
clone_size: few

cdr3_aa: CASSLDRGGDYGYTF
cdr3_nt: TGTGCCAGCAGCCTAGACAGGGGCGGGGACTATGGCTACACCTTC
j_call: TRBJ1-2
d_call: TRBD1
v_call: TRBV6-5
clone_size: NA

cdr3_aa: CASSLWPGQDYEQYF
cdr3_nt: TGCGCCAGCAGCTTGTGGCCGGGACAGGACTACGAGCAGTACTTC
j_call: TRBJ2-7
d_call: TRBD1
v_call: TRBV5-1
clone_size: NA

cdr3_aa: CASSTTVNTEAFF
cdr3_nt: TGTGCCAGCAGCACGACAGTCAACACTGAAGCTTTCTTT
j_call: TRBJ1-1
d_call: NA
v_call: TRBV6-5
clone_size: NA

cdr3_aa: CASSDFLHNEQFF
cdr3_nt: TGTGCCAGCAGTGATTTCCTCCACAATGAGCAGTTCTTC
j_call: TRBJ2-1
d_call: NA
v_call: TRBV25-1
clone_size: few

cdr3_aa: CASSADGQGGTEAFF
cdr3_nt: TGTGCCAGCAGCGCCGACGGACAGGGTGGAACTGAAGCTTTCTTT
j_call: TRBJ1-1
d_call: TRBD1
v_call: TRBV9
clone_size: NA

cdr3_aa: CASSPPTHWPPYNEQFF
cdr3_nt: TGTGCCAGCAGCCCCCCGACCCACTGGCCCCCTTACAATGAGCAGTTCTTC
j_call: TRBJ2-1
d_call: NA
v_call: TRBV3-1
clone_size: few

cdr3_aa: CSVGGVGTGGDEQYF
cdr3_nt: TGCAGCGTGGGAGGAGTGGGGACAGGGGGCGACGAGCAGTACTTC
j_call: TRBJ2-7
d_call: TRBD1
v_call: TRBV29-1
clone_size: NA

cdr3_aa: CSAPGSGAYNEQFF
cdr3_nt: TGCAGTGCCCCAGGGAGCGGGGCTTACAATGAGCAGTTCTTC
j_call: TRBJ2-1
d_call: TRBD2
v_call: TRBV20-1
clone_size: NA

cdr3_aa: CASSQDRLQNELAHETQYF
cdr3_nt: TGCGCCAGCAGCCAAGATCGCTTACAAAATGAACTAGCCCACGAGACCCAGTACTTC
j_call: TRBJ2-5
d_call: NA
v_call: TRBV4-3
clone_size: many

cdr3_aa: CASSLEGDQHF
cdr3_nt: TGTGCCAGCAGCTTAGAAGGGGACCAGCATTTT
j_call: TRBJ1-5
d_call: NA
v_call: TRBV7-9
clone_size: few

cdr3_aa: CSGQGGNIVRTEAFF
cdr3_nt: TGCAGCGGTCAAGGGGGGAATATAGTGAGGACTGAAGCTTTCTTT
j_call: TRBJ1-1
d_call: NA
v_call: TRBV29-1
clone_size: few

cdr3_aa: CASSSTGTAYPFAKNIQYF
cdr3_nt: TGTGCCAGCAGCTCAACAGGGACAGCATATCCTTTTGCCAAAAACATTCAGTACTTC
j_call: TRBJ2-4
d_call: TRBD1
v_call: TRBV7-9
clone_size: NA

cdr3_aa: CASSEEAGLNTEAFF
cdr3_nt: TGTGCCAGCAGTGAAGAGGCAGGATTAAACACTGAAGCTTTCTTT
j_call: TRBJ1-1
d_call: NA
v_call: TRBV2
clone_size: NA

cdr3_aa: CASSAGQGSFGGPDTQYF
cdr3_nt: TGCGCCAGCAGCGCGGGACAGGGTTCTTTTGGTGGCCCAGATACGCAGTATTTT
j_call: TRBJ2-3
d_call: TRBD1
v_call: TRBV5-1
clone_size: many

cdr3_aa: CASLGGDGRTQYF
cdr3_nt: TGTGCCAGCCTAGGGGGGGACGGGCGGACCCAGTACTTC
j_call: TRBJ2-5
d_call: NA
v_call: TRBV12-3/TRBV12-4
clone_size: NA

cdr3_aa: CASSFERLSSYEQYF
cdr3_nt: TGTGCCAGCAGTTTTGAGCGGTTGAGCTCCTACGAGCAGTACTTC
j_call: TRBJ2-7
d_call: NA
v_call: TRBV12-3/TRBV12-4
clone_size: few

cdr3_aa: CASSPPSTTYEQYF
cdr3_nt: TGTGCCAGCTCACCACCGTCGACCACCTACGAGCAGTACTTC
j_call: TRBJ2-7
d_call: NA
v_call: TRBV18
clone_size: few

cdr3_aa: CASSLRTGLAQRYTQYF
cdr3_nt: TGTGCCAGCAGCTTGCGCACTGGACTAGCCCAAAGGTATACGCAGTATTTT
j_call: TRBJ2-3
d_call: TRBD2
v_call: TRBV13
clone_size: few

cdr3_aa: CATSDSSMPPNTEAFF
cdr3_nt: TGTGCCACCAGTGATTCCTCAATGCCCCCGAACACTGAAGCTTTCTTT
j_call: TRBJ1-1
d_call: NA
v_call: TRBV24-1
clone_size: few

cdr3_aa: CSARGLAGAGVNEQFF
cdr3_nt: TGCAGTGCTAGAGGACTAGCGGGGGCCGGGGTCAATGAGCAGTTCTTC
j_call: TRBJ2-1
d_call: TRBD2
v_call: TRBV20-1
clone_size: few

cdr3_aa: CSARDLGRTYEQYF
cdr3_nt: TGCAGTGCTAGAGATTTGGGACGGACCTACGAGCAGTACTTC
j_call: TRBJ2-7
d_call: NA
v_call: TRBV20-1
clone_size: NA

cdr3_aa: CSAQGPYFAGGRTEQFF
cdr3_nt: TGCAGTGCTCAGGGTCCCTACTTTGCGGGAGGGCGAACTGAGCAGTTCTTC
j_call: TRBJ2-1
d_call: TRBD2
v_call: TRBV20-1
clone_size: NA

cdr3_aa: CASEMNTGELFF
cdr3_nt: TGCGCCAGCGAGATGAACACCGGGGAGCTGTTTTTT
j_call: TRBJ2-2
d_call: NA
v_call: TRBV5-1
clone_size: NA

cdr3_aa: CSVEATSGGPQETQYF
cdr3_nt: TGCAGCGTTGAAGCAACTAGCGGGGGACCTCAAGAGACCCAGTACTTC
j_call: TRBJ2-5
d_call: TRBD2
v_call: TRBV29-1
clone_size: few

cdr3_aa: CASSSGTGMHEQYF
cdr3_nt: TGTGCCAGCAGCTCCGGGACAGGGATGCACGAGCAGTACTTC
j_call: TRBJ2-7
d_call: TRBD1
v_call: TRBV5-6
clone_size: many

cdr3_aa: CASSGGAETQYF
cdr3_nt: TGCGCCAGCAGTGGGGGGGCAGAGACCCAGTACTTC
j_call: TRBJ2-5
d_call: NA
v_call: TRBV5-1
clone_size: many

cdr3_aa: CASSSTGAHFGEQYF
cdr3_nt: TGTGCCAGCAGTTCGACAGGGGCCCACTTCGGCGAGCAGTACTTC
j_call: TRBJ2-7
d_call: TRBD1
v_call: TRBV12-3/TRBV12-4
clone_size: few

cdr3_aa: CATSPTPNTEAFF
cdr3_nt: TGTGCCACCAGCCCAACCCCGAACACTGAAGCTTTCTTT
j_call: TRBJ1-1
d_call: NA
v_call: TRBV12-3/TRBV12-4
clone_size: NA

cdr3_aa: CSVATGIYEQYF
cdr3_nt: TGCAGCGTTGCTACAGGGATATACGAGCAGTACTTC
j_call: TRBJ2-7
d_call: NA
v_call: TRBV29-1
clone_size: NA

cdr3_aa: CASSYVLVVLAGAGSYNEQFF
cdr3_nt: TGTGCCAGCAGTTACGTTCTTGTGGTCCTAGCGGGAGCGGGGTCCTACAATGAGCAGTTCTTC
j_call: TRBJ2-1
d_call: TRBD2
v_call: TRBV6-2/TRBV6-3
clone_size: few

cdr3_aa: CASINRGDRGQTGELFF
cdr3_nt: TGTGCCAGCATAAACCGGGGGGACAGGGGGCAAACCGGGGAGCTGTTTTTT
j_call: TRBJ2-2
d_call: TRBD1
v_call: TRBV27
clone_size: NA

cdr3_aa: CASSLGWGKQSNYGYTF
cdr3_nt: TGTGCCAGCAGCTTAGGTTGGGGTAAACAGAGTAACTATGGCTACACCTTC
j_call: TRBJ1-2
d_call: NA
v_call: TRBV7-6
clone_size: NA

cdr3_aa: CASSLVTSSDLGLKYEQYF
cdr3_nt: TGTGCCAGCAGCTTAGTGACTAGCAGTGACCTAGGACTCAAGTACGAGCAGTACTTC
j_call: TRBJ2-7
d_call: TRBD2
v_call: TRBV7-8
clone_size: NA

cdr3_aa: CASTPGRLTEAFF
cdr3_nt: TGTGCCAGCACCCCGGGACGGCTCACTGAAGCTTTCTTT
j_call: TRBJ1-1
d_call: NA
v_call: TRBV12-3/TRBV12-4
clone_size: NA

cdr3_aa: CASRPGQGTGTEAFF
cdr3_nt: TGTGCCAGCAGGCCGGGACAGGGGACGGGGACTGAAGCTTTCTTT
j_call: TRBJ1-1
d_call: TRBD1
v_call: TRBV2
clone_size: once

cdr3_aa: CAIKQALSSYEQYF
cdr3_nt: TGTGCCATCAAACAGGCGCTGTCCTCCTACGAGCAGTACTTC
j_call: TRBJ2-7
d_call: NA
v_call: TRBV10-3
clone_size: NA

cdr3_aa: CASSPGGRPYNEQFF
cdr3_nt: TGTGCCAGCAGTCCCGGCGGTAGGCCCTACAATGAGCAGTTCTTC
j_call: TRBJ2-1
d_call: NA
v_call: TRBV27
clone_size: many

cdr3_aa: CASSGHRGGNTEAFF
cdr3_nt: TGTGCCAGCAGTGGACACAGGGGAGGGAACACTGAAGCTTTCTTT
j_call: TRBJ1-1
d_call: TRBD1
v_call: TRBV25-1
clone_size: few

cdr3_aa: CATSRDYLAGGTSSYEQYF
cdr3_nt: TGTGCCACCAGCAGAGATTATTTAGCGGGGGGAACCAGCTCCTACGAGCAGTACTTC
j_call: TRBJ2-7
d_call: TRBD2
v_call: TRBV15
clone_size: few